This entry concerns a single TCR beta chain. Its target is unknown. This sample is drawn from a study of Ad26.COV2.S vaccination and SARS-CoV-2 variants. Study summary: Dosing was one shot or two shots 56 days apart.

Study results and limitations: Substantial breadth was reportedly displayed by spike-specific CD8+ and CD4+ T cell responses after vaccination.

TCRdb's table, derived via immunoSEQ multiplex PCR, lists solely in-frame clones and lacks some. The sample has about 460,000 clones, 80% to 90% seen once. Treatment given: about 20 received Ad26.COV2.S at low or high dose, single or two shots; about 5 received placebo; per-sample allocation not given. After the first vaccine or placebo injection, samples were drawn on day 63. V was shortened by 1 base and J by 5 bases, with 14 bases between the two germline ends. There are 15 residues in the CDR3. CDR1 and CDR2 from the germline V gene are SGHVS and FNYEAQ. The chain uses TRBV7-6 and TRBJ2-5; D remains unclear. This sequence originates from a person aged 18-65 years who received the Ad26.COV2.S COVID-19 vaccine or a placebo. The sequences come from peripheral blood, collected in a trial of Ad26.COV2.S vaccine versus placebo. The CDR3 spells CASSLVPYPSETQYF. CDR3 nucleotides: TGTGCCAGCAGCTTAGTCCCGTACCCCAGCGAGACCCAGTACTTC.